This record looks at one TCR beta chain sequence and its context. The data belong to a study of blood T cell repertoires in COVID-19. Study summary: The analysed material was cDNA or gDNA that came from T cells, B-cell-depleted T cells, or PBMCs.

Germline assignment: CDR1 SEHNR and CDR2 FQNEAQ (reference sequence). This CDR3 comprises 14 residues. After removal of 3 bases from V and 8 bases from J, the junction contained 8 bases not matched to a gene. Assay used: immunoSEQ multiplex PCR; TCRdb lists only in-frame clones, some missing. The data contain around 430,000 clones, 85% to 90% of them singletons. In terms of age and location, participants ranged from roughly 18 to 100 years and lived in about 25 US areas. Sample: PBMCs or T cells enriched from blood (not recorded which). The clonotype comes from a woman between 45 and 65 years old who had recovered from COVID-19. The rearrangement links TRBV7-9 to TRBJ1-2; TRBD1 matches 8 bases. The DNA of the CDR3 is TGTGCCAGCAGCTTGGACGGACAGGGACAAGGCTACACCTTC. This codes for CASSLDGQGQGYTF.